A single sample gave rise to the 19 T cell receptor beta chains below, sequenced in a study of CD8 T cells in ankylosing spondylitis. TCRdb processed the 5' RACE reads anew with MiXCR; each CDR3 protein has one entry. The sample records a few hundred thousand distinct CDR3 sequences, 18% being singletons. The sample consisted of blood, either unsorted or a sorted T cell fraction (not recorded which). These receptors were collected from a male donor with ankylosing spondylitis or in good health (not recorded which).

This sequence joins TRBV2 and TRBJ1-6; 8 bases are shared with TRBD1. Trimming at V came to 6 bases and at J to 6 bases, leaving 7 bases not matched to a gene. The CDR3 consists of 15 residues. The germline V gene has CDR1 SNHLY and CDR2 FYNNEI. The CDR3 DNA follows: TGTGCCAGCAGAAAACAGGGGGGATTTAATTCACCCCTCCACTTT. Residues: CASRKQGGFNSPLHF.

The CDR3 loop reads CASNWIRGGQFF. In DNA, the CDR3 is TGTGCCAGCAATTGGATCCGGGGGGGGCAGTTCTTC. This rearrangement joins TRBV7-9 to TRBJ2-1, with 8 nucleotides matching TRBD2. Germline V gene lookup returns CDR1 SEHNR and CDR2 FQNEAQ (reference sequence). V trimming: 7 bases; J trimming: 12 bases; junction bases outside the gene matches: 8. The CDR3 is made up of 12 amino acids.

This clonotype has a handful of counts. The chain carries TRBV15 and TRBJ2-3; a possible D gene is TRBD1 (5 bases). Germline V gene lookup returns CDR1 LNHNV and CDR2 YYDKDF (reference sequence). Trimming shortened V by 1 base and J by 4 bases, and 12 bases separated the two germline ends. The CDR3 has 15 amino acids. In DNA form, the CDR3 reads TGTGCCACCAGCAGAGTAGGCAGGGCGCCAGATACGCAGTATTTT. Translating gives CATSRVGRAPDTQYF.

This clonotype has just a few counts. This sequence joins TRBV7-8 and TRBJ2-1; the match to TRBD2 covers 8 bases. Germline CDR1 and CDR2: SGHVS and FQNEAQ. The CDR3 covers 16 residues. Trimming cost V 1 base and J 5 bases; bases outside gene matches: 7. This CDR3 reads CASSLVWYGRDNEQFF. The CDR3 region has the DNA TGTGCCAGCAGCTTAGTGTGGTACGGGAGGGACAATGAGCAGTTCTTC.

V usage is TRBV7-9 and J usage is TRBJ1-1, with D unclear. V lost 5 bases and J lost 3, with 10 bases in between. The CDR3 is made up of 13 amino acids. Looked up from germline, CDR1 is SEHNR and CDR2 is FQNEAQ (reference sequence). CDR3 region: CASSHRDDTEAFF. In nucleotides, the CDR3 is TGTGCCAGCAGCCACCGGGATGACACTGAAGCTTTCTTT.

Only a few counts were recorded for this clonotype. The chain couples TRBV6-1 to TRBJ2-1; no clear D. Trimming shortened V by 6 bases and J by 5 bases, and 14 bases separated the two germline ends. CDR1 and CDR2 from the germline V gene are MNHNS and SASEGT. The CDR3 runs to 14 residues. The CDR3 sequence: CASRAKAANNEQFF. For the CDR3, the DNA is TGTGCCAGCAGAGCTAAGGCGGCAAACAATGAGCAGTTCTTC.

This clonotype came up a few times. This chain connects TRBV28 to TRBJ2-6; D is uncertain. Germline assignment: CDR1 MDHEN and CDR2 SYDVKM. This CDR3 spans 12 amino acids. Trimming removed 9 bases at V and 3 bases at J, with 6 bases between. Here the CDR3 reads CASSIGANVLTF. The CDR3, as DNA: TGTGCCAGTTCTATTGGGGCCAACGTCCTGACTTTC.

V usage is TRBV19 and J usage is TRBJ1-3; D is unclear. Trimming shortened V by 3 bases and J by 3 bases, and 12 bases separated the two germline ends. The CDR3 is made up of 15 amino acids. The germline V gene has CDR1 LNHDA and CDR2 SQIVND (reference sequence). This CDR3 is CASSISGYNGNTIYF. The CDR3 DNA reads as TGTGCCAGTAGTATCTCGGGGTATAATGGAAACACCATATATTTT.

The chain carries TRBV7-6 and TRBJ2-7; 11 bases line up with TRBD2. CDR3 length: 18 residues. Germline CDR1 and CDR2: SGHVS and FNYEAQ. V was pared by 8 bases and J by 0 bases, with 15 bases of the junction left unmatched. CDR3 DNA sequence: TGTGCCAGCGCCGGGGGGCTAGCGGGAGGTCCGAGCTCCTACGAGCAGTACTTC. Its protein product is CASAGGLAGGPSSYEQYF. Complete variable domain (other parts from reference TRBV7-6 and TRBJ2-7): GAGVSQSPRYKVTKRGQDVALRCDPISGHVSLYWYRQALGQGPEFLTYFNYEAQQDKSGLPNDRFSAERPEGSISTLTIQRTEQRDSAMYRCASAGGLAGGPSSYEQYFGPGTRLTVT.

The genes are TRBV12-3 or TRBV12-4 and TRBJ1-5, with D possibly TRBD1 on 6 matching bases. The CDR3 is 14 residues long. The V and J ends lost 1 base and 5 bases respectively, with 9 bases between them. The CDR3 DNA is TGTGCCAGCAGTTTAGGGGGGCCCTATCAGCCCCAGCATTTT. Translating gives CASSLGGPYQPQHF.

This clonotype was seen many times. This chain connects TRBV24-1 to TRBJ2-1; 11 bases fit TRBD2. This CDR3 comprises 16 residues. J lost 8 bases, V lost 4 bases, and 9 bases had no gene match. Germline CDR1 is KGHDR and CDR2 is SFDVKD. The DNA for the CDR3 is TGTGCCACCAGTGACCACACTAGCGGGAGCTTGCATGAGCAGTTCTTC. It specifies CATSDHTSGSLHEQFF.

This chain's CDR3 is CASSTGSSYEQYF. The CDR3 coding sequence is TGTGCCAGCAGTACCGGAAGTTCCTACGAGCAGTACTTC. V usage is TRBV7-9 and J usage is TRBJ2-7, with D hard to call. V shed 6 bases and J shed 1 base, with 10 bases lying between them. This CDR3 is 13 amino acids long. Germline CDR1 reads SEHNR; CDR2 reads FQNEAQ (reference sequence).

This clonotype was seen only a few times. The chain uses TRBV4-3 and TRBJ2-3; maybe TRBD1 (6 bases). There are 15 residues in the CDR3. Trimming left V 1 base short and J 2 bases short, with 10 bases between. Germline assignment: CDR1 LGHNA and CDR2 YSLEER. The CDR3, as DNA: TGCGCCAGCAGCCAAGGCAGGGGCACCACAGATACGCAGTATTTT. It encodes CASSQGRGTTDTQYF.

This clonotype was found a few times. The rearrangement joins TRBV12-3 or TRBV12-4 to TRBJ2-1; unclear D gene. The CDR3 runs to 12 residues. V shed 8 bases and J shed 3 bases, with 8 bases lying between them. The DNA of the CDR3 is TGTGCCAGCGGCCCCGTCTACAATGAGCAGTTCTTC. Protein product: CASGPVYNEQFF.

The table lists this clonotype with a few counts. The V call is TRBV27, the J call TRBJ2-7, with a possible D match to TRBD1 (6 bases). The V end was cut by 2 bases, the J end by 3 bases, with 11 bases between. The CDR3 covers 14 residues. The V gene's germline CDR1 is MNHEY and CDR2 SMNVEV (reference sequence). The DNA of the CDR3 is TGTGCCAGCAGTTTAGGGAAGGGGGTCTACGAGCAGTACTTC. It is translated as CASSLGKGVYEQYF.

The J gene is TRBJ2-5, the V gene TRBV7-9; no definite D call. From germline, CDR1 is SEHNR and CDR2 FQNEAQ (reference sequence). The CDR3 covers 13 residues. The V and J ends lost 4 bases and 3 bases respectively, with 9 bases between them. CDR3 bases: TGTGCCAGCAGCTGGTCCCCTGAAGAGACCCAGTACTTC. Protein: CASSWSPEETQYF. Full variable domain (missing parts from reference TRBV7-9 and TRBJ2-5): DTGVSQNPRHKITKRGQNVTFRCDPISEHNRLYWYRQTLGQGPEFLTYFQNEAQLEKSRLLSDRFSAERPKGSFSTLEIQRTEQGDSAMYLCASSWSPEETQYFGPGTRLLVL.

The chain couples TRBV27 to TRBJ1-2, with a possible D match to TRBD1 (6 bases). The CDR3 is made up of 13 amino acids. With 2 bases removed from V and 2 bases from J, the gap between germline ends came to 6 bases. Germline CDR1 MNHEY, CDR2 SMNVEV (reference sequence). The CDR3 sequence: CASSLTGNYGYTF. CDR3 DNA sequence: TGTGCCAGCAGTTTAACAGGGAACTATGGCTACACCTTC.

This clonotype was counted at least ten times. The rearrangement joins TRBV15 to TRBJ2-2; D remains ambiguous. Germline values: CDR1 LNHNV, CDR2 YYDKDF (reference sequence). The CDR3 sequence is 15 residues long. Trimming pared 3 bases from V and 1 base from J, leaving 9 bases between. The CDR3 here is CATSSLTQNTGELFF. For the CDR3, the DNA is TGTGCCACCAGCAGCCTGACCCAGAACACCGGGGAGCTGTTTTTT.

This clonotype was counted many times. The chain couples TRBV6-1 to TRBJ2-7; the D gene is possibly TRBD2 (6 bases). V lost 5 bases, J lost 0 bases, and 14 bases lay in between. CDR3 length equals 15 residues. Germline CDR1 MNHNS, CDR2 SASEGT. The CDR3 DNA reads as TGTGCCAGCAGTCCCGACGCGGGGAGCTCCTACGAGCAGTACTTC. Translation: CASSPDAGSSYEQYF.